Following are 22 T cell receptor beta chains from one sample sequenced in a study of cytomegalovirus exposure and HLA in healthy donors. Primers for the PCR totalled 60 Vbeta and 13 Jbeta. The table came from immunoSEQ multiplex PCR; TCRdb's copy has only in-frame clones and leaves some out. The sample yields some 160,000 clones, about 80% seen once. The sample comprised PBMCs. The receptor set was obtained from a woman aged 40 to 49 in good health and CMV-seronegative.

The chain couples TRBV15 to TRBJ2-3; D gene unclear. Deletions cut 7 bases from V and 2 bases from J, with 10 bases between. This CDR3 contains 13 residues. In germline, CDR1 is LNHNV, CDR2 YYDKDF (reference sequence). The CDR3 nucleotides read TGTGCCACCAAGGAGAGAAACACAGATACGCAGTATTTT. It is translated as CATKERNTDTQYF.

The CDR3, as DNA: TGTGCCAGCACCGGACACAGCTCGAGGACCGGGGAGCTGTTTTTT. Amino acid sequence: CASTGHSSRTGELFF. The chain combines TRBV6-5 with TRBJ2-2; possible D gene TRBD1, 5 bases. Germline V gene data show CDR1 as MNHEY and CDR2 as SVGAGI. The CDR3 is made up of 15 amino acids. The V end lost 7 bases, the J end lost 5 bases, and 17 bases lay between the germline ends.

The chain uses TRBV7-2 and TRBJ1-4; 8 bases align to TRBD1. V lost 4 bases, J lost 8 bases, and 9 bases stayed unmatched. This CDR3 has 15 residues. The germline gives CDR1 SGHTA, CDR2 FQGNSA. The CDR3 bases are TGTGCCAGCAGCTCGTCGGGGACAGGTTCCGAAAAACTGTTTTTT. This codes for CASSSSGTGSEKLFF. Filled out from reference TRBV7-2 and TRBJ1-4, the complete variable domain reads GAGVSQSPSNKVTEKGKDVELRCDPISGHTALYWYRQSLGQGLEFLIYFQGNSAPDKSGLPSDRFSAERTGGSVSTLTIQRTQQEDSAVYLCASSSSGTGSEKLFFGSGTQLSVL.

The V and J genes are TRBV28 and TRBJ1-1, with TRBD1 matching over 11 bases. Germline CDR1 MDHEN, CDR2 SYDVKM. Unmatched junction bases numbered 4, after V lost 8 bases and J lost 2 bases. CDR3 length: 14 amino acids. CDR3 nucleotides: TGTGCCAGCCCGGGACAGGGGGATAACACTGAAGCTTTCTTT. Translated, it gives CASPGQGDNTEAFF.

The chain employs TRBV25-1 and TRBJ1-1, with D possibly TRBD1 on 5 matching bases. The germline V gene has CDR1 MGHDK and CDR2 SYGVNS. The length of the CDR3 is 14 residues. V lost 4 bases and J lost 6, with 15 bases in between. DNA of the CDR3: TGTGCCAGCAGTGCCGGCGGGGCGCGGGCTGAAGCTTTCTTT. Translating it yields CASSAGGARAEAFF.

The chain has TRBV7-2 and TRBJ2-5; TRBD1 matches at 7 bases. CDR1 and CDR2 (germline): SGHTA, FQGNSA. The CDR3 sequence is 15 residues long. The junction had 11 bases not matched to a gene; V was cut back by 5 bases and J by 5 bases. Written as DNA, the CDR3 is TGTGCCAGCAGCCCCGTTGTCGACAGGGTTGAGACCCAGTACTTC. This codes for CASSPVVDRVETQYF.

Comments on this clone: One end of the junction is discordant with germline, which a read error may explain. V usage is TRBV5-1 and J usage is TRBJ1-2; 11 bases line up with TRBD1. The CDR3 totals 14 residues. Germline V CDR1 and CDR2: SGHRS, YFSETQ. CDR3 in DNA: TGCGCCAGCAACTTGGGACAGGGGGTTTATGGCTACACCTTC. Residues: CASNLGQGVYGYTF.

V and J are TRBV5-1 and TRBJ2-5; TRBD1 agrees at 8 bases. CDR3 length: 19 residues. Germline lookup yields CDR1 SGHRS and CDR2 YFSETQ. The V segment lost 0 bases and the J segment 2 bases; nucleotides outside the gene matches: 15. CDR3: CASSLAGVFAGGPQETQYF. As DNA, the CDR3 is TGCGCCAGCAGCTTGGCCGGGGTCTTCGCAGGGGGCCCTCAAGAGACCCAGTACTTC. Together with reference TRBV5-1 and TRBJ2-5, the CDR3 gives the full variable domain: KAGVTQTPRYLIKTRGQQVTLSCSPISGHRSVSWYQQTPGQGLQFLFEYFSETQRNKGNFPGRFSGRQFSNSRSEMNVSTLELGDSALYLCASSLAGVFAGGPQETQYFGPGTRLLVL.

This clone was counted only a few times. This chain connects TRBV4-1 to TRBJ2-7; D may be TRBD1 (6 bases). The CDR3 is 14 residues long. From germline, CDR1 is MGHRA and CDR2 YSYEKL. Trimming cost V 3 bases and J 2 bases, with 11 bases left between them. CDR3 loop: CASSHPTGAYEQYF. The CDR3 nucleotides are TGCGCCAGCAGCCACCCGACAGGAGCCTACGAGCAGTACTTC.

The rearrangement links TRBV27 to TRBJ2-7; 12 bases agree with TRBD2. Germline V gene data show CDR1 as MNHEY and CDR2 as SMNVEV (reference sequence). This CDR3 region has 14 residues. The V gene end was trimmed by 6 bases and the J gene end by 3 bases; junction bases not matched to a gene: 3. CDR3 in DNA: TGTGCCAGCAGCCGACTAGCGGGGGTCTACGAGCAGTACTTC. Encoded protein: CASSRLAGVYEQYF.

The V gene is TRBV28, the J gene TRBJ2-7; D is unresolved. Germline CDR1 and CDR2: MDHEN and SYDVKM. The CDR3 runs 12 residues. Trimming left V 6 bases short and J 3 bases short, with 9 bases between. CDR3 amino acids: CASSPQLYEQYF. The CDR3 nucleotides are TGTGCCAGCAGCCCCCAACTCTACGAGCAGTACTTC. Full variable domain (remainder filled in from reference TRBV28 and TRBJ2-7): DVKVTQSSRYLVKRTGEKVFLECVQDMDHENMFWYRQDPGLGLRLIYFSYDVKMKEKGDIPEGYSVSREKKERFSLILESASTNQTSMYLCASSPQLYEQYFGPGTRLTVT.

The J gene is TRBJ2-1, the V gene TRBV7-2; 7 positions match TRBD2. The ends lost 5 bases at V and 12 bases at J; junction bases unmatched: 16. CDR3 length: 15 residues. Germline V gene sequence: CDR1 SGHTA, CDR2 FQGNSA. The CDR3 here is CASSALPGAGMGQFF. CDR3 nucleotides: TGTGCCAGCAGCGCCTTACCGGGAGCGGGAATGGGGCAGTTCTTC.

The chain uses TRBV7-9 and TRBJ2-3; 13 bases map to TRBD2. V dropped 5 bases and J dropped 3; count of bases not matched to a gene: 11. In germline, CDR1 is SEHNR, CDR2 FQNEAQ (reference sequence). The CDR3 extends over 18 amino acids. CDR3: CASSDVLAGGVRTDTQYF. CDR3 sequence (DNA): TGTGCCAGCAGCGATGTACTAGCGGGAGGGGTTAGAACAGATACGCAGTATTTT.

The J gene is TRBJ1-1, the V gene TRBV27; D call uncertain. Germline CDR1 and CDR2: MNHEY and SMNVEV (reference sequence). This CDR3 region has 13 residues. Trimming cost V 6 bases and J 1 base, with 9 bases left between them. The CDR3 DNA sequence: TGTGCCAGCAGCTACAGACCGAACACTGAAGCTTTCTTT. It yields the protein CASSYRPNTEAFF.

The genes are TRBV20-1 and TRBJ1-1; TRBD1 matches at 8 bases. The CDR3 runs 11 residues. Trimming took 5 bases from V and 9 from J; bases not matched to a gene: 5. From germline, CDR1 is DFQATT and CDR2 SNEGSKA (reference sequence). This CDR3 reads CSALQGGQAFF. The CDR3 region has the DNA TGCAGTGCTCTACAGGGGGGCCAAGCTTTCTTT.

The gene calls are TRBV7-9 and TRBJ2-1; 11 bases match TRBD2. The CDR3 sequence is 15 residues long. Germline V gene lookup returns CDR1 SEHNR and CDR2 FQNEAQ (reference sequence). The V segment lost 3 bases and the J segment 3 bases; nucleotides outside the gene matches: 1. Here the CDR3 reads CASSFTSGSYNEQFF. The DNA for the CDR3 is TGTGCCAGCAGCTTTACTAGCGGGAGCTACAATGAGCAGTTCTTC.

This clone was seen only a few times. The CDR3: CASSVGTSGNTIYF. In DNA form, the CDR3 reads TGTGCCAGCAGCGTTGGGACTTCTGGAAACACCATATATTTT. This chain connects TRBV9 to TRBJ1-3; D might be TRBD1 (5 bases). This CDR3 is 14 amino acids long. The germline V and J ends were trimmed by 2 bases and 1 base, with 7 bases remaining between them. The germline V gene has CDR1 SGDLS and CDR2 YYNGEE.

V gene TRBV6-5 combines with J gene TRBJ2-7; TRBD1 matches at 10 bases. V lost 4 bases, J lost 6 bases, and 6 bases stayed unmatched. The germline CDR1 and CDR2 sequences are MNHEY and SVGAGI. The CDR3 covers 14 residues. The CDR3 sequence: CASSLRQGAIEQYF. The CDR3 nucleotides are TGTGCCAGCAGTTTACGACAGGGGGCTATCGAGCAGTACTTC.

The chain has TRBV6-6 and TRBJ2-7; 7 nucleotides align to TRBD1. V trimming: 6 bases; J trimming: 1 base; junction bases outside the gene matches: 6. Per the germline V gene, CDR1 is MNHNY and CDR2 is SVGAGI (reference sequence). CDR3 length: 14 amino acids. CDR3 in amino acids: CASRGVGQSYEQYF. In nucleotides, the CDR3 is TGTGCCAGCAGGGGGGTGGGACAGTCCTACGAGCAGTACTTC.

This sequence joins TRBV18 and TRBJ2-7; D not resolved. The length of the CDR3 is 14 residues. Germline loops: CDR1 KGHSH, CDR2 LQKENI. V was shortened by 3 bases and J by 0 bases, with 9 bases between the two germline ends. CDR3 region: CASSPESTSYEQYF. In DNA form, the CDR3 reads TGTGCCAGCTCACCGGAGTCGACCTCCTACGAGCAGTACTTC. The whole variable domain, filled in from reference TRBV18 and TRBJ2-7, reads NAGVMQNPRHLVRRRGQEARLRCSPMKGHSHVYWYRQLPEEGLKFMVYLQKENIIDESGMPKERFSAEFPKEGPSILRIQQVVRGDSAAYFCASSPESTSYEQYFGPGTRLTVT.

In this sample, this clone turned up a few times. This chain's CDR3 is CAWSGGDDRADDLEAFF. In DNA form, the CDR3 reads TGTGCCTGGAGTGGGGGGGATGACAGGGCCGATGACCTTGAAGCTTTCTTT. The genes are TRBV30 and TRBJ1-1; 7 bases line up with TRBD1. The V segment lost 1 base and the J segment 7 bases; nucleotides outside the gene matches: 18. The CDR3 contains 17 residues. Per the germline V gene, CDR1 is GTSNPN and CDR2 is SVGIG (reference sequence).

CDR3 coding DNA: TGTGCCAGCAGGGGACTAGCGGGGAGAGAGCAGTACTTC. Its protein is CASRGLAGREQYF. The chain recombines TRBV11-2 with TRBJ2-7, with TRBD2 matching over 13 bases. This CDR3 spans 13 amino acids. V trimming: 6 bases; J trimming: 7 bases; junction bases outside the gene matches: 3. Germline V CDR1 and CDR2: SGHAT, FQNNGV. Variable domain in full (rest from reference TRBV11-2 and TRBJ2-7): EAGVAQSPRYKIIEKRQSVAFWCNPISGHATLYWYQQILGQGPKLLIQFQNNGVVDDSQLPKDRFSAERLKGVDSTLKIQPAKLEDSAVYLCASRGLAGREQYFGPGTRLTVT.